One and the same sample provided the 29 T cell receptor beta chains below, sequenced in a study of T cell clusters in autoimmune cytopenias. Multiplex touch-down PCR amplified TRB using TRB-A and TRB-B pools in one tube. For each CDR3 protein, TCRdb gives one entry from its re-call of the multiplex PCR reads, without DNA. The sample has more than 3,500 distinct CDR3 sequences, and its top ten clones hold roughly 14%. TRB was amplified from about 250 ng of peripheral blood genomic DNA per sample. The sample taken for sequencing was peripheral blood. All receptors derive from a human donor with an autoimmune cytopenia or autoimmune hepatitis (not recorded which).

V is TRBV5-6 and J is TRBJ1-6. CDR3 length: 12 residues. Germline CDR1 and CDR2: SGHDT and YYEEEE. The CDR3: CASSSSGSPLHF.

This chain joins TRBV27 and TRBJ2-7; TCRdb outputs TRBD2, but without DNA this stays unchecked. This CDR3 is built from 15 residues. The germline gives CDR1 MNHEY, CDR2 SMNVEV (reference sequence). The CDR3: CASSGTSGRMYEQYF.

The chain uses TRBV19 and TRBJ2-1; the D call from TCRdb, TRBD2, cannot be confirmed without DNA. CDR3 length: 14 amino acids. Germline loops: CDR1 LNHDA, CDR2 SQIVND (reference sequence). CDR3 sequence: CASSRSGSYNEQFF.

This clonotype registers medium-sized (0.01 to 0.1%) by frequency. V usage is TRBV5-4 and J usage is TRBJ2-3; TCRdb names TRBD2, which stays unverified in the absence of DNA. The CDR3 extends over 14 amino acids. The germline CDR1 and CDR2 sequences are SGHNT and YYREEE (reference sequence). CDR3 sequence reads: CASSSPSERDTQYF.

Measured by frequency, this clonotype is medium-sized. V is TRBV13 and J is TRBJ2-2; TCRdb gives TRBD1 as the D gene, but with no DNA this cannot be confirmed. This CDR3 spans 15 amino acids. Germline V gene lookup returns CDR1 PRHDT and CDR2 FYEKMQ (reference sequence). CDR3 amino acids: CASSYRTGGTGELFF. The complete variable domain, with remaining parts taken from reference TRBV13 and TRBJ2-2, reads AAGVIQSPRHLIKEKRETATLKCYPIPRHDTVYWYQQGPGQDPQFLISFYEKMQSDKGSIPDRFSAQQFSDYHSELNMSSLELGDSALYFCASSYRTGGTGELFFGEGSRLTVL.

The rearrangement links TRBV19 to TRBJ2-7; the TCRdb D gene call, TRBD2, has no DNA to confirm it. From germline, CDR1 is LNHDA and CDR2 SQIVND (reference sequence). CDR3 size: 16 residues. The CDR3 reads CASSISLPGEGVEQYF.

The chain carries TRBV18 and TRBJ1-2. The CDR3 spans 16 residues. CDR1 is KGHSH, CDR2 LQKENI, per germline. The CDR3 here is CASSPPGGPSPYGYTF. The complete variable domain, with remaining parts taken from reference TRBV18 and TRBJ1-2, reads NAGVMQNPRHLVRRRGQEARLRCSPMKGHSHVYWYRQLPEEGLKFMVYLQKENIIDESGMPKERFSAEFPKEGPSILRIQQVVRGDSAAYFCASSPPGGPSPYGYTFGSGTRLTVV.

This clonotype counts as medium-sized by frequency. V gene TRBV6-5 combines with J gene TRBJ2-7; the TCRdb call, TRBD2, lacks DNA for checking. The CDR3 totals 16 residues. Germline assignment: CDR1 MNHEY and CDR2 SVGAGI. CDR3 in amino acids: CASSPWGTSGKKEQYF.

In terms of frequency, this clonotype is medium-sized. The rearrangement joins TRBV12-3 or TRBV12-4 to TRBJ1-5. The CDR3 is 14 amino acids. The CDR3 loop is CASSLDASNQPQHF.

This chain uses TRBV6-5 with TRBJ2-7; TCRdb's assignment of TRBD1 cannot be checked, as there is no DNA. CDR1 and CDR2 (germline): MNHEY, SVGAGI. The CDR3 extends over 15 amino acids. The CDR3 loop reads CASSYSVQGKDEQYF.

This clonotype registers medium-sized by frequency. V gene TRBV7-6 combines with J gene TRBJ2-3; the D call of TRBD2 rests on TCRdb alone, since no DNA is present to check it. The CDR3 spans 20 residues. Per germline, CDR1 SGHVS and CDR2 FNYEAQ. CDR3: CASSLTSVTNAQTSTDTQYF.

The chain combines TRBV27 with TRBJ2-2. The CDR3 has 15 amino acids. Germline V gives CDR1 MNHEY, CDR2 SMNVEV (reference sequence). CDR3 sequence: CASSLFRTGTGELFF.

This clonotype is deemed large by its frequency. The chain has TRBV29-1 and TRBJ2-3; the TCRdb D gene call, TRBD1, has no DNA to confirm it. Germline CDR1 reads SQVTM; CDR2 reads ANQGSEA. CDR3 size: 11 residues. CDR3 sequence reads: CSVHRDRRQYF.

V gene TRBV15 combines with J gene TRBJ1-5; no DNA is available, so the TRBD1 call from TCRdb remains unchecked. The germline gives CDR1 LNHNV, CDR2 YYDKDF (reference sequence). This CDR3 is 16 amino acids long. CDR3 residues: CATSRDAGWGNQPQHF.

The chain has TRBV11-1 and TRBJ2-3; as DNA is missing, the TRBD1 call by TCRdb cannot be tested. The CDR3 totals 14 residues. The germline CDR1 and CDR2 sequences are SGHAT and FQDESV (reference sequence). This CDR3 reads CASSLDRGADTQYF.

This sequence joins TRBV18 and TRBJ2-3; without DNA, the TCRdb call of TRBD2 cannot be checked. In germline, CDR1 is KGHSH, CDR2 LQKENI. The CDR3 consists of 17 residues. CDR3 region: CASSTYPSGRSTDTQYF.

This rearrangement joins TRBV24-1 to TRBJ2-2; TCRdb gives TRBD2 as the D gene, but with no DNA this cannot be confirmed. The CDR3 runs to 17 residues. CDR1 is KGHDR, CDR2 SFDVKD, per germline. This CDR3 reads CATSERPSGRPPGELFF.

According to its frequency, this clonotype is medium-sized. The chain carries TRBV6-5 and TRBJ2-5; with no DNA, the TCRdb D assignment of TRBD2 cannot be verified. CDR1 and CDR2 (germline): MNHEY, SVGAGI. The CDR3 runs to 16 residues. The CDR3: CASSYGTSGNGGTQYF.

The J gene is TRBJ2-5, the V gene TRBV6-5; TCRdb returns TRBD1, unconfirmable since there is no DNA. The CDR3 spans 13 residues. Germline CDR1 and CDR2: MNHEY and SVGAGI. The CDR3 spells CASRKRGYETQYF.

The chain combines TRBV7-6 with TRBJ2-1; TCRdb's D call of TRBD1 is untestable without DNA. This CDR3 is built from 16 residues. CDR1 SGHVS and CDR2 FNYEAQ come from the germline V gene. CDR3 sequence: CASSLGTGGARNEQFF.

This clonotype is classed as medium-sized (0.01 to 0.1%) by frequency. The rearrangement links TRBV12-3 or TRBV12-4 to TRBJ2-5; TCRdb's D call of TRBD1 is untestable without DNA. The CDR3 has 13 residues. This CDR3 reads CASSLTRGETQYF.

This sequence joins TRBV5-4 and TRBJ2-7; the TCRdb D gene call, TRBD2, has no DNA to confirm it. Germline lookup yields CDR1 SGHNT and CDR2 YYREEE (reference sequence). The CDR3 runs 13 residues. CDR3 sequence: CASSRERTDSQYF.

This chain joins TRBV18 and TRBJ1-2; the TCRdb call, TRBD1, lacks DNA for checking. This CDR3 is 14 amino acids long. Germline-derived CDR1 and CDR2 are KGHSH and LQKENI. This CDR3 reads CASSPGTGTYGYTF.

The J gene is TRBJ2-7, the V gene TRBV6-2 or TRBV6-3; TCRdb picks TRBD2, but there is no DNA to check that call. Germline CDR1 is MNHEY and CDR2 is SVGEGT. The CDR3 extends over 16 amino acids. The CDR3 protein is CASSHGLAGVTVEQYF.

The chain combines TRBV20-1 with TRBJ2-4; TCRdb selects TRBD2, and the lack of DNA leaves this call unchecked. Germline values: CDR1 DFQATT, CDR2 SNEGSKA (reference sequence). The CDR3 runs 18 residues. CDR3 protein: CSARDARGGSETKNIQYF.

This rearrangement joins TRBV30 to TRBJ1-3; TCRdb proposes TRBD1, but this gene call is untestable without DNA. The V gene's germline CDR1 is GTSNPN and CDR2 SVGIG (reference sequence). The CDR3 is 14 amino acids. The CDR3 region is CAWRWGSRGNTIYF.

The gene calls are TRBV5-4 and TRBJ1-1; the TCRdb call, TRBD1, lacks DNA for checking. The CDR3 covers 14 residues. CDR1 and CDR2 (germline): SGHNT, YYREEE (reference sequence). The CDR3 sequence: CASNQGAKNTEAFF. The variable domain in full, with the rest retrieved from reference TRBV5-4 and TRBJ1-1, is ETGVTQSPTHLIKTRGQQVTLRCSSQSGHNTVSWYQQALGQGPQFIFQYYREEENGRGNFPPRFSGLQFPNYSSELNVNALELDDSALYLCASNQGAKNTEAFFGQGTRLTVV.

This CDR3 reads CASSHHNWATDTEAFF. V is TRBV12-3 or TRBV12-4 and J is TRBJ1-1; TCRdb's D call of TRBD1 is untestable without DNA. The CDR3 consists of 16 residues.

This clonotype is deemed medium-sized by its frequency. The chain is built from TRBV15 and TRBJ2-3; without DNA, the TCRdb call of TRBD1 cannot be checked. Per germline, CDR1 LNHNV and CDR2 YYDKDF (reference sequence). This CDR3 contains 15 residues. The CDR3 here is CATSREGREADTQYF.